The present TCR beta chain was sequenced within a study of spatial heterogeneity in lung cancer. Looking at the study overall: An average of more than ten raw reads was observed per unique TCR and UMI combination.

Time point reported: sample taken at primary tumor resection. The sample holds a few counts of this clonotype. This CDR3 contains 14 residues. Trimming stripped 1 base from V and 0 bases from J, with 7 bases between. Germline V CDR1 and CDR2: SGHTA, FQGNSA. Every individual TCR cDNA molecule carried its own unique molecular identifier, which allowed correction of PCR and sequencing errors. TCRdb reprocessed the 5' RACE reads via MiXCR and lists one record per CDR3 protein. The sample includes fewer than 45,000 distinct CDR3 sequences, 6.8% of them seen just once. The receptor was isolated from a female donor with early-stage non-small cell lung cancer. The source was PBMCs, collected at surgery. The J gene is TRBJ2-7, the V gene TRBV7-2; TRBD2 is a possible D gene (6 bases). CDR3 amino acids: CASSLGGTSYEQYF. The DNA of the CDR3 is TGTGCCAGCAGCTTAGGCGGGACCTCCTACGAGCAGTACTTC.